Below are 11 T cell receptor beta chains sequenced from a single sample in a study of cytomegalovirus exposure and HLA in healthy donors. The study ran its PCR with 60 Vbeta and 13 Jbeta primers. Only in-frame clones appear in the TCRdb table, and some are missing; sequencing was by immunoSEQ multiplex PCR. Among approximately 130,000 clones listed, about 8% were seen once. The sample was PBMCs. The source is a middle-aged woman in good health and CMV-seropositive.

This clone was observed a few times. The rearrangement joins TRBV7-3 to TRBJ2-3, with unresolved D. Germline V gives CDR1 SGHTA, CDR2 FQGTGA. The CDR3 covers 13 residues. Trimming removed 5 bases at V and 11 bases at J, with 17 bases between. The CDR3, as DNA: TGTGCCAGCAGCCTAAACGACTTTGGTTGGCAGTATTTT. It specifies CASSLNDFGWQYF.

CDR3 in amino acids: CASSLSPLVIRTANTEAFF. For the CDR3, the DNA is TGTGCCAGCAGTTTATCACCCCTCGTTATTCGGACAGCGAACACTGAAGCTTTCTTT. V gene TRBV27 combines with J gene TRBJ1-1, with D perhaps matching TRBD1 (6 bases). Between the trimmed V and J ends, which lost 0 bases and 1 base, there was a span of 21 bases. CDR1 is MNHEY, CDR2 SMNVEV, per germline (reference sequence). This CDR3 is built from 19 residues.

The chain is built from TRBV19 and TRBJ2-3, with D tentatively TRBD2 (6 bases). The V and J ends lost 8 bases and 1 base respectively, with 7 bases between them. This CDR3 contains 12 residues. Germline V gene lookup returns CDR1 LNHDA and CDR2 SQIVND (reference sequence). The CDR3, as DNA: TGTGCCAGTCGCGGGGGCACAGATACGCAGTATTTT. Amino acids: CASRGGTDTQYF.

The J gene is TRBJ2-2, the V gene TRBV15; 7 bases align to TRBD1. V lost 8 bases, J lost 0 bases, and 3 bases stayed unmatched. Per the germline V gene, CDR1 is LNHNV and CDR2 is YYDKDF (reference sequence). The CDR3 has 14 amino acids. The CDR3 reads CATRTGTNTGELFF. In DNA form, the CDR3 reads TGTGCCACCCGGACAGGAACGAACACCGGGGAGCTGTTTTTT.

The chain recombines TRBV5-6 with TRBJ2-5, with 10 bases matching TRBD2. The better agreement between TRBJ2-7 and the DNA end casts doubt on the J call. Germline CDR1 reads SGHDT; CDR2 reads YYEEEE. The CDR3 runs to 18 residues. The CDR3 sequence is CASSLALAGAGWDYEQYF. The CDR3 DNA follows: TGTGCCAGCAGCTTGGCGCTAGCGGGGGCAGGGTGGGACTACGAGCAGTACTTC.

This rearrangement joins TRBV2 to TRBJ2-3; TRBD2 matches at 8 bases. Germline CDR1 reads SNHLY; CDR2 reads FYNNEI. The CDR3 loop spans 16 amino acids. Trimming removed 4 bases from V and 5 bases from J; junction bases left unmatched: 11. The CDR3 nucleotides are TGTGCCAGCAGTGCCAGGACTAGCCCAGCGATAGATACGCAGTATTTT. Protein product: CASSARTSPAIDTQYF.

The chain has TRBV11-2 and TRBJ1-1; 9 bases map to TRBD1. Germline CDR1 is SGHAT and CDR2 is FQNNGV. The CDR3 runs 15 residues. V was pared by 2 bases and J by 5 bases, with 6 bases of the junction left unmatched. The CDR3 DNA sequence: TGTGCCAGCAGCTTACTACAGGGGGCGATAACTGAAGCTTTCTTT. It translates to CASSLLQGAITEAFF.

V and J are TRBV15 and TRBJ1-5, with 8 positions matching TRBD1. Trimming removed 3 bases from V and 5 bases from J; junction bases left unmatched: 3. CDR1 is LNHNV and CDR2 is YYDKDF in the germline V gene (reference sequence). The CDR3 covers 14 residues. CDR3 residues: CATSRQGADQPQHF. CDR3 nucleotide sequence: TGTGCCACCAGCAGGCAGGGGGCCGATCAGCCCCAGCATTTT.

This clone has a single count. This rearrangement joins TRBV14 to TRBJ1-3; tentative D call: TRBD1 (6 bases). The CDR3 extends over 15 amino acids. Trimming took 2 bases from V and 0 from J, leaving 8 bases between them. Germline loops: CDR1 SGHDN, CDR2 FVKESK. CDR3: CASSQRDNSGNTIYF. The CDR3 DNA reads TGTGCCAGCAGCCAACGGGACAACTCTGGAAACACCATATATTTT.

In this sample, this clone turned up a few times. The chain uses TRBV6-5 and TRBJ2-2, with 7 bases fitting TRBD1. V shed 5 bases and J 6 bases; nucleotides not matched to a gene: 6. Germline assignment: CDR1 MNHEY and CDR2 SVGAGI. The CDR3 totals 14 residues. CDR3 sequence: CASSPKGQPGELFF. Written as DNA, the CDR3 is TGTGCCAGCAGTCCCAAGGGACAGCCCGGGGAGCTGTTTTTT.

This sequence joins TRBV28 and TRBJ2-7; weak D call: TRBD1 (5 bases). This CDR3 comprises 14 residues. The germline V gene has CDR1 MDHEN and CDR2 SYDVKM. V gave up 5 bases and J gave up 3 bases, with 14 bases separating them. CDR3 nucleotide sequence: TGTGCCAGCAGTGTTGATGGACACCTCTACGAGCAGTACTTC. Its protein is CASSVDGHLYEQYF.